This entry describes one T cell receptor beta chain. In the authors' workflow: Amplifying reference gene primers gave estimates of nucleated cell counts. Only in-frame clones appear in the TCRdb table, and some are missing; sequencing was by immunoSEQ multiplex PCR. V and J calls plus clone size are reproduced from that table; the DNA served to infer D and trimming. This table holds about 220,000 clones, roughly nine tenths found once. Those enrolled, adults aged about 18 to 95 years, came from about two dozen US areas. This sample is drawn from a study of blood T cell repertoires in COVID-19. Turning to the study itself: Samples taken during acute and convalescent COVID-19 were collected in the United States, Italy and Spain.

Germline-derived CDR1 and CDR2 are SGHTA and FQGTGA. The CDR3 is 15 residues long. The trim removed 4 bases at V and 5 bases at J, leaving 2 bases unmatched. The J gene is TRBJ2-1, the V gene TRBV7-3, with 13 nucleotides matching TRBD2. Sequencing was carried out using PBMCs or T cells enriched from blood (not recorded which). This TCR was sampled from a woman younger than 35 in a cohort exposed to, infected with or recovered from COVID-19 (not recorded which). The CDR3 DNA is TGTGCCAGCAGCTCCGGGACTAGCGGGAACAATGAGCAGTTCTTC. This codes for CASSSGTSGNNEQFF.